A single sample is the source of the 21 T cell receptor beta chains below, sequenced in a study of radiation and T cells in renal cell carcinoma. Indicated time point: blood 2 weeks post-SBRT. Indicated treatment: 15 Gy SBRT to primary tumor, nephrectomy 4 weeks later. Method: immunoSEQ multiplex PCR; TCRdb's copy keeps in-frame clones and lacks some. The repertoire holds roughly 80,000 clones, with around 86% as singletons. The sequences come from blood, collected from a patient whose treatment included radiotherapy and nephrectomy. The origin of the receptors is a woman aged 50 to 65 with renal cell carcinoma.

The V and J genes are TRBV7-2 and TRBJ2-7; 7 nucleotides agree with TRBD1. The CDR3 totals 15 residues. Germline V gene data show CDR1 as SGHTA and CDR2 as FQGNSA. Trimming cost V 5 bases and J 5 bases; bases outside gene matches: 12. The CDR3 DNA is TGTGCCAGCAGCACTGTGAGGGGGCGGTTCAACGAGCAGTACTTC. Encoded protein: CASSTVRGRFNEQYF.

This chain's CDR3 is CASSLGEAGEYTEAFF. For the CDR3, the DNA is TGTGCCAGCAGTTTAGGTGAGGCAGGGGAGTACACTGAAGCTTTCTTT. The chain couples TRBV28 to TRBJ1-1; maybe TRBD1 (6 bases). Germline V lookup: CDR1 MDHEN, CDR2 SYDVKM. The V end was cut by 2 bases, the J end by 3 bases, with 16 bases between. The CDR3 is 16 amino acids.

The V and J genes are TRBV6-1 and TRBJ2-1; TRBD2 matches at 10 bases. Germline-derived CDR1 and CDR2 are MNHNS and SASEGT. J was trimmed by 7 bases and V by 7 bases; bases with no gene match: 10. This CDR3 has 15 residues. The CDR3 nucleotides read TGTGCCAGCACAGACCTAGCGGGGGAAGTAAATGAGCAGTTCTTC. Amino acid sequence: CASTDLAGEVNEQFF.

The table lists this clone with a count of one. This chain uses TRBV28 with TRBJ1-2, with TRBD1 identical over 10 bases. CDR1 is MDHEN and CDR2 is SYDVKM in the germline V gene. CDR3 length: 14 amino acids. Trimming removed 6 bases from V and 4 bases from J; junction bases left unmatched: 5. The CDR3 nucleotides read TGTGCCAGCAGAGTGACAGGGGGCTTCTATGGCTACACCTTC. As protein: CASRVTGGFYGYTF.

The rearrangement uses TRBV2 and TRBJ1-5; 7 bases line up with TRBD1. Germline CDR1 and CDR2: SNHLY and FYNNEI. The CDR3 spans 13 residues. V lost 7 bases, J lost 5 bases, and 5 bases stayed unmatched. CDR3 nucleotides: TGTGCCAGCAAGGGCACAGGGGATCAGCCCCAGCATTTT. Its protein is CASKGTGDQPQHF.

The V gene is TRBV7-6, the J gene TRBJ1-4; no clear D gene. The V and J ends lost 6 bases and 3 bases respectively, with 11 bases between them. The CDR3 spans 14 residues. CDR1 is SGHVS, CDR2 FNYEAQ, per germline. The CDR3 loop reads CASSGAAANEKLFF. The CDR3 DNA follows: TGTGCCAGCAGTGGAGCCGCCGCTAATGAAAAACTGTTTTTT.

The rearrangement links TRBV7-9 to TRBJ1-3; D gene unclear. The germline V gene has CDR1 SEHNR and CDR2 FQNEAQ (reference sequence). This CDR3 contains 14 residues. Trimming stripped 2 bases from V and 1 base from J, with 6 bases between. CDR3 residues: CASSLSVSGNTIYF. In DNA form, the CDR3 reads TGTGCCAGCAGCTTAAGTGTATCTGGAAACACCATATATTTT.

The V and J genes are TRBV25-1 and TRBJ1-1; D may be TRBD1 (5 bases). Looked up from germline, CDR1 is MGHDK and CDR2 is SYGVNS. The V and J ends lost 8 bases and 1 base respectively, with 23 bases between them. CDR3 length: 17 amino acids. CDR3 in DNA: TGTGCCAGCGGGGGGGTCGGGGAACGAATGGGGAACACTGAAGCTTTCTTT. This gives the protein CASGGVGERMGNTEAFF.

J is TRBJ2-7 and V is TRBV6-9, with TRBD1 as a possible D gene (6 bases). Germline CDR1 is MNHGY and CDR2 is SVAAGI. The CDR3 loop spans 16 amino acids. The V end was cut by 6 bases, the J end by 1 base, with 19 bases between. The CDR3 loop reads CASSRGRQAPSYEQYF. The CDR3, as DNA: TGTGCCAGCAGCCGAGGTAGACAGGCTCCGTCCTACGAGCAGTACTTC.

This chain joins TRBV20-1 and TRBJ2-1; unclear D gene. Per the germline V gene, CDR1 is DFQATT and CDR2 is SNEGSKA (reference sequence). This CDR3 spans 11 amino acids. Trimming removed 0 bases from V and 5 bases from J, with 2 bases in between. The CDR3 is CSAREDNEQFF. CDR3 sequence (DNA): TGCAGTGCTAGAGAGGACAATGAGCAGTTCTTC.

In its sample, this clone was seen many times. In nucleotides, the CDR3 is TGTGCCAGCAGTTACCAGGGGACTAATTCACCCCTCCACTTT. It encodes CASSYQGTNSPLHF. The J gene is TRBJ1-6, the V gene TRBV27, with D possibly matching TRBD1 (6 bases). Trimming removed 4 bases at V and 6 bases at J, with 10 bases between. CDR3 length: 14 residues. Germline V gene lookup returns CDR1 MNHEY and CDR2 SMNVEV (reference sequence).

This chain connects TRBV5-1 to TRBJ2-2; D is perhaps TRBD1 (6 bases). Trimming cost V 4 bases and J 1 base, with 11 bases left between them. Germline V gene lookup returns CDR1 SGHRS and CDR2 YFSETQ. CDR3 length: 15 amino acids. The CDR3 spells CASSPGVRNTGELFF. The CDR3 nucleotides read TGCGCCAGCAGCCCAGGGGTAAGGAACACCGGGGAGCTGTTTTTT.

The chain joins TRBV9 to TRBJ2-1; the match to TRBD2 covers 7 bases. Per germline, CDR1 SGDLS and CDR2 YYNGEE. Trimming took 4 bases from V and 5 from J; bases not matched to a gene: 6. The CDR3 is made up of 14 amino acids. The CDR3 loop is CASSYGDYHNEQFF. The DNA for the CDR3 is TGTGCCAGCAGCTATGGGGACTACCACAATGAGCAGTTCTTC.

CDR3 residues: CASSLGQGISRETQYF. DNA for the CDR3: TGCGCCAGCAGCTTGGGACAGGGGATATCGCGGGAGACCCAGTACTTC. The chain joins TRBV5-1 to TRBJ2-5, with 8 bases that match TRBD1. Germline V gene sequence: CDR1 SGHRS, CDR2 YFSETQ. The CDR3 is 16 residues long. V gave up 0 bases and J gave up 5 bases; unmatched junction bases: 9. The variable domain in full, with the rest retrieved from reference TRBV5-1 and TRBJ2-5, is KAGVTQTPRYLIKTRGQQVTLSCSPISGHRSVSWYQQTPGQGLQFLFEYFSETQRNKGNFPGRFSGRQFSNSRSEMNVSTLELGDSALYLCASSLGQGISRETQYFGPGTRLLVL.

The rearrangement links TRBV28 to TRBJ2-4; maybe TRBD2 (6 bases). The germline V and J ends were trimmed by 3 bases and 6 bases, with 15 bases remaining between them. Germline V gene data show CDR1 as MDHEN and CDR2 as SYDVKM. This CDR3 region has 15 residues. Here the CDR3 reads CASSFSPSEVNIQYF. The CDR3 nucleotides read TGTGCCAGCAGTTTCAGCCCTAGCGAGGTAAACATTCAGTACTTC.

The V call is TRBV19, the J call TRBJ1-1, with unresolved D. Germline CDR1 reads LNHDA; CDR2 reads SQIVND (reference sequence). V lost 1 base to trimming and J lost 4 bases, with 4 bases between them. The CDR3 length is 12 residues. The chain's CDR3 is CASSIGATEAFF. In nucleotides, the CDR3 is TGTGCCAGTAGTATAGGGGCCACTGAAGCTTTCTTT.

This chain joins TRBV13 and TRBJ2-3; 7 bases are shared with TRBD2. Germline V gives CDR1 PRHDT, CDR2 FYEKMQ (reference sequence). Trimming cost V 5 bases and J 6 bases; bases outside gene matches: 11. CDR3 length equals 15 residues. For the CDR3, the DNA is TGTGCCAGCAGCCTTCGGGGGGACGCACTGGATACGCAGTATTTT. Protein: CASSLRGDALDTQYF.

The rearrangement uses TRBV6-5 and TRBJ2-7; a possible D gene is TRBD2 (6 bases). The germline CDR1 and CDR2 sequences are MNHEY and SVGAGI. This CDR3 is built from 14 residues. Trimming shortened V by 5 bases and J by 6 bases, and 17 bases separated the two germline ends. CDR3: CASSTTRGGSEQYF. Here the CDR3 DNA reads TGTGCCAGCAGTACCACCCGGGGAGGATCCGAGCAGTACTTC.

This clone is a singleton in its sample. The CDR3 DNA sequence: TGTGCCAGTACCCTTCGGACAGGCCCCTACGAGCAGTACTTC. This encodes CASTLRTGPYEQYF. The V call is TRBV19, the J call TRBJ2-7, with 7 bases lining up with TRBD1. Germline CDR1 LNHDA, CDR2 SQIVND (reference sequence). J was trimmed by 2 bases and V by 7 bases; bases with no gene match: 8. The CDR3 loop spans 14 amino acids.

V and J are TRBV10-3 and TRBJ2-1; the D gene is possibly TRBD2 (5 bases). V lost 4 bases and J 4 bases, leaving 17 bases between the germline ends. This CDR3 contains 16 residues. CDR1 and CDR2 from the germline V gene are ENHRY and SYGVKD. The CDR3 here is CAISGPGAAEYNEQFF. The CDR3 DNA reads TGTGCCATCAGTGGCCCAGGAGCGGCGGAGTACAATGAGCAGTTCTTC.

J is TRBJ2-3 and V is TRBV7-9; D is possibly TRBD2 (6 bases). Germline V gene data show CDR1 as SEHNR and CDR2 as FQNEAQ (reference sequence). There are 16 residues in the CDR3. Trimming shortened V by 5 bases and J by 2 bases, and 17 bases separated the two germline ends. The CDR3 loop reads CASSTRGTRHTDTQYF. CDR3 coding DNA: TGTGCCAGCAGCACGAGAGGGACTCGTCACACAGATACGCAGTATTTT.